This T cell receptor (beta chain) was sequenced for a study of T cells in Graves' hyperthyroidism and ophthalmopathy. Lactation, pregnancy, other autoimmune disease or uncontrolled infection excluded patients. The investigators amplified TCR beta CDR3 regions from RNA transcripts. The HTBI primer set served for first-round RT-PCR of the TCR CDR3. TCRdb fed the multiplex PCR reads into MiXCR, producing one record per CDR3 protein. The data show 600,000 to 850,000 distinct CDR3 sequences, with around 20% seen just once and 16% held by the top ten. In germline, CDR1 is ENHRY, CDR2 SYGVKD. V dropped 0 bases and J dropped 7 bases, with 10 bases sitting between them. CDR3 length: 13 residues.

The sequence came from a woman between 50 and 59 years old with Graves' hyperthyroidism that later progressed to Graves' ophthalmopathy. This chain links TRBV10-3 with TRBJ2-7, with a possible D match to TRBD2 (5 bases). Sample: blood. The CDR3 bases are TGTGCCATCAGTGAGTCGAGGGAACGGGAGCAGTACTTC. Its protein is CAISESREREQYF.